This TCR beta chain came from a study of blood T cell repertoires in COVID-19. Study-level background: Samples representing acute and convalescent COVID-19 were sourced from the United States, Italy and Spain. The analysed material was cDNA or gDNA that came from T cells, B-cell-depleted T cells, or PBMCs.

Authors' processing steps: Amplification from reference gene primers served as the basis for estimated nucleated cell counts. Using immunoSEQ multiplex PCR, the repertoire was profiled, and TCRdb retains in-frame clones only, with some absent. V, J and clone size are those of that table, while D and trimming were read from the DNA. The sample shows over 150,000 clones, about 73% of them seen only once. V was pared by 5 bases and J by 4 bases, with 17 bases between. Looked up from germline, CDR1 is LNHDA and CDR2 is SQIVND (reference sequence). The CDR3 extends over 15 amino acids. This receptor was identified in an older man with acute or convalescent COVID-19. This sequence joins TRBV19 and TRBJ1-1; D unclear. Specimen: peripheral blood. CDR3 sequence: CASSLPGPAGTEAFF. DNA of the CDR3: TGTGCCAGTAGTCTTCCGGGCCCAGCGGGCACTGAAGCTTTCTTT.